The rows below give T cell receptor beta chains drawn from one sample of a study of CD8 T cells in ankylosing spondylitis. TCRdb recomputed calls from the 5' RACE reads with MiXCR, one row per CDR3 protein. This table has 50,000 to 60,000 distinct CDR3 sequences, approximately 8% appearing once. Sequenced input: blood, either unsorted or a sorted T cell fraction (not recorded which). The source is a female donor with ankylosing spondylitis or in good health (not recorded which). The CDR3 runs from the conserved cysteine through the conserved F or W. D genes are given only for firm matches. Not all rows give a size; the values are once, few, many and, for expanded clones, a class.

V gene	J gene	clone size	D gene	CDR3 DNA	CDR3 protein
TRBV4-1	TRBJ2-1	many	.	TGCGCCAGCAGCCAGGGACCCGCAGTAGGCGTGTCCTCCTACAATGAGCAGTTCTTC	CASSQGPAVGVSSYNEQFF
TRBV5-6	TRBJ1-2	many	.	TGTGCCAGCAGCTTGGGGCACGGATTCTATGGCTACACCTTC	CASSLGHGFYGYTF
TRBV20-1	TRBJ2-1	many	.	TGCAGTGCCCCAGAAATCGAAATCTCCTACAATGAGCAGTTCTTC	CSAPEIEISYNEQFF
TRBV5-1	TRBJ2-7	many	.	TGCGCCAGCAGCTTGGAGGGGGGCCCCTACGAGCAGTACTTC	CASSLEGGPYEQYF
TRBV4-1	TRBJ2-1	many	.	TGCGCCAGCAGCCAAGATAGGGGCCATGAGCAGTTCTTC	CASSQDRGHEQFF
TRBV5-1	TRBJ2-1	many	TRBD1	TGCGCCAGCAGCTGGAAGGGACAGGCGGACTACAATGAGCAGTTCTTC	CASSWKGQADYNEQFF
TRBV18	TRBJ2-7	.	.	TGTGCCAGCTCAGAACTAGCCCCAAACGAGCAGTACTTC	CASSELAPNEQYF
TRBV5-1	TRBJ2-1	many	.	TGCGCCAGCCGCGGCCTCCACGTATACAATGAGCAGTTCTTC	CASRGLHVYNEQFF
TRBV29-1	TRBJ2-1	many	.	TGCAGCGTTGAATCACACGGGCGCTACAATGAGCAGTTCTTC	CSVESHGRYNEQFF
TRBV7-9	TRBJ2-7	few	TRBD1	TGTGCCAGCAGGGCCCGACAGGGTCGGGCCTACGAGCAGTACTTC	CASRARQGRAYEQYF
TRBV7-8	TRBJ2-3	many	.	TGTGCCAGCAGCTTAGCTGGCCAGGGAAGGACAGATACGCAGTATTTT	CASSLAGQGRTDTQYF
TRBV20-1	TRBJ2-5	many	TRBD2	TGCAGTGCTAGAGATTCCCGCAACAGCGGGGGAGGAGAGACCCAGTACTTC	CSARDSRNSGGGETQYF
TRBV9	TRBJ2-7	many	.	TGTGCCAGCAGCGGCCCGGGGGCGCGAAAGTACGAGCAGTACTTC	CASSGPGARKYEQYF
TRBV24-1	TRBJ1-2	many	.	TGTGCCACCAGTGATCGGACAGCCGGTAACTATGGCTACACCTTC	CATSDRTAGNYGYTF
TRBV28	TRBJ2-2	many	TRBD2	TGTGCCAGCAGTTTAGGAGGGACTAGCGGGAACACCGGGGAGCTGTTTTTT	CASSLGGTSGNTGELFF
TRBV5-8	TRBJ1-2	many	TRBD1	TGTGCCAGCAGCCTGGGACAGGGACATGGCTACACCTTC	CASSLGQGHGYTF
TRBV20-1	TRBJ1-1	many	.	TGCAGTGCTAGAGTGACGGGGGTTCAAGCTTTCTTT	CSARVTGVQAFF
TRBV20-1	TRBJ1-4	few	TRBD1	TGCAGGGGCAGGGCTCCGGGAACAGGGGTCCTTGCAACTAATGAAAAACTGTTTTTT	CRGRAPGTGVLATNEKLFF
TRBV28	TRBJ1-6	many	TRBD1	TGTGCCAGCAGGGGGACAGAGAGCTCCTATAATTCACCCCTCCACTTT	CASRGTESSYNSPLHF
TRBV29-1	TRBJ2-3	many	.	TGCAGCGTGGGGGCCGTTGCCACAGATACGCAGTATTTT	CSVGAVATDTQYF
TRBV24-1	TRBJ2-4	many	.	TGTGCCACCAGTGACGGGCAAGGCAAAAACATTCAGTACTTC	CATSDGQGKNIQYF
TRBV5-1	TRBJ2-5	many	.	TGCGCCAGCAGCCGATCAATTACAGGTGCCCAAGAGACCCAGTACTTC	CASSRSITGAQETQYF
TRBV12-3/TRBV12-4	TRBJ1-1	few	.	TGTGCCAGCAGCACATCCGAGACACGGAACACTGAAGCTTTCTTT	CASSTSETRNTEAFF
TRBV6-2/TRBV6-3	TRBJ1-1	many	.	TGTGCCAGCAGTTACAAGTGGACGGAGAGCGAAGCTTTCTTT	CASSYKWTESEAFF
TRBV5-5	TRBJ2-3	many	.	TGTGCCAGCCACCAGGACTCCACGGTGGATACGCAGTATTTT	CASHQDSTVDTQYF
TRBV10-3	TRBJ2-6	.	.	TGTGCCATCAGTGATATAGGGGAACGAGCCAACGTCCTGACTTTC	CAISDIGERANVLTF
TRBV5-1	TRBJ2-3	many	.	TGCGCCAGCAGCTCGGACTCCTTAGATACGCAGTATTTT	CASSSDSLDTQYF
TRBV4-2	TRBJ2-1	many	TRBD2	TGTGCCAGCAGCCAAGATAGCAGCGGGGTGTACAATGAGCAGTTCTTC	CASSQDSSGVYNEQFF
TRBV4-3	TRBJ2-7	many	TRBD2	TGCGCCAGCAGCCTAGATGGGGGGGACGGGTCCTACGAGCAGTACTTC	CASSLDGGDGSYEQYF
TRBV12-3/TRBV12-4	TRBJ2-1	.	.	TGTGCCAGCAGTTTGGGCTCCAGGGTCCGGCCCGATGAGCAGTTCTTC	CASSLGSRVRPDEQFF
TRBV4-1	TRBJ2-3	many	TRBD2	TGCGCCAGCAGCCAAGACCGGGGCGGGGGAACAGATACGCAGTATTTT	CASSQDRGGGTDTQYF
TRBV20-1	TRBJ1-2	many	.	TGCAGTGCCCGGGACAACTATGGCTACACCTTC	CSARDNYGYTF
TRBV7-9	TRBJ2-3	few	.	TGTGCCAGCAGCGGATACAGGGAAGATACGCAGTATTTT	CASSGYREDTQYF
TRBV12-5	TRBJ2-5	.	.	TGTGCTAATGGTTTCTCCCCACATCTCCAAGAGACCCAGTACTTC	CANGFSPHLQETQYF
TRBV6-1	TRBJ1-3	many	.	TGTGCCAGCGGCCGGGGGCCCGGAGTCGGAAACACCATATATTTT	CASGRGPGVGNTIYF
TRBV7-9	TRBJ2-5	.	.	TGTGCCAGCAGCTTAGGGTACACAGCCGAGACCCAGTACTTC	CASSLGYTAETQYF
TRBV5-1	TRBJ2-7	many	TRBD1	TGCGCCAGCAGCTCGTGGACAGGGGCCTACGAGCAGTACTTC	CASSSWTGAYEQYF
TRBV28	TRBJ2-4	many	.	TGTGCCAGCAGTTACCTTAGTGGGAACATTCAGTACTTC	CASSYLSGNIQYF
TRBV20-1	TRBJ2-7	many	.	TGCAGTGCTAGAGGTCAGCCCGCGGAAGCCTACGAGCAGTACTTC	CSARGQPAEAYEQYF
TRBV3-1	TRBJ1-4	many	TRBD1	TGTGCCAGCAGCTTACAGGGGTTGAGTGAAAAACTGTTTTTT	CASSLQGLSEKLFF
TRBV6-2/TRBV6-3	TRBJ2-1	.	.	TGTGCCAGCAGTTACTCAGGGGACTCCTACAATGAGCAGTTCTTC	CASSYSGDSYNEQFF
TRBV12-3/TRBV12-4	TRBJ2-5	many	.	TGTGCCAGCAGTTTAAGAAGGGATCCAGAGACCCAGTACTTC	CASSLRRDPETQYF
TRBV5-1	TRBJ2-1	many	TRBD1	TGCGCCAGCAGCTTCCGGGACAGCTCCTACAATGAGCAGTTCTTC	CASSFRDSSYNEQFF
TRBV20-1	TRBJ1-4	many	.	TGCAGTTTCCGGGGAGGGCCGACTAATGAAAAACTGTTTTTT	CSFRGGPTNEKLFF
TRBV24-1	TRBJ1-6	few	.	TGTGCCACCAGTGATTTTACACGATCCCCTGAAAATTCACCCCTCCACTTT	CATSDFTRSPENSPLHF
TRBV4-2	TRBJ2-3	many	.	TGTGCCAGCAGCAAAGAAGCAGGGGCTAGGACAGATACGCAGTATTTT	CASSKEAGARTDTQYF
TRBV5-1	TRBJ2-6	many	.	TGCGCCAGCAGCCAAGAGGGGTCTGGGGCCAACGTCCTGACTTTC	CASSQEGSGANVLTF
TRBV20-1	TRBJ2-4	many	.	TGCAGTGTTAGGGCCGGGGGCGCGGAAAACATTCAGTACTTC	CSVRAGGAENIQYF